These 22 T cell receptor beta chains were all obtained from the same sample, sequenced in a study of patients and donors after allogeneic stem cell transplantation (TCRdb year 2020). The library relied on RT-PCR. The instrument was a NextSeq 550. TCRdb applied fastp at Q25 and MiXCR to the public reads, then kept only in-frame beta chains. Rows matching on CDR3 protein sequence are summarized as one entry with the most common DNA and genes. For this sample the table gives about 400,000 distinct CDR3 sequences, of which roughly 17% were detected only once. The ten top clones hold less than 9.5% of the sample. Material for sequencing was blood, either unsorted or a sorted T cell fraction (not recorded which). The receptors derive from a human donor who was either an allogeneic HSCT recipient or a stem cell or donor lymphocyte infusion donor (not recorded which). It is not recorded whose cells these are; they may come from a transplant donor.

This clonotype was recorded a few times. The limits of the CDR3 on the DNA are not certain, so only TCRdb's listed CDR3 is given. The chain has TRBV21-1 and TRBJ2-2; TRBD1 is taken as the D call from the table, unchecked against the DNA. TRBV21-1 is annotated as a pseudogene. The CDR3 has 18 residues if both end residues are counted. Here the CDR3 reads CASSKFSVGQGNTGELFF.

In its sample, this clonotype was seen many times. The chain links TRBV5-1 to TRBJ1-2, with unresolved D. The CDR3 spans 15 residues. V was clipped by 1 base and J by 4 bases, with 14 bases between them. The germline V gene encodes CDR1 SGHRS and CDR2 YFSETQ. CDR3 sequence: CASSLMSDVIYGYTF. The DNA of the CDR3 is TGCGCCAGCAGCTTGATGTCGGACGTAATCTATGGCTACACCTTC.

This clonotype has a count of ten or more. The V gene is TRBV13, the J gene TRBJ2-1, with D possibly TRBD1 on 6 matching bases. The CDR3 totals 16 residues. V lost 5 bases and J lost 0, with 14 bases in between. Germline-derived CDR1 and CDR2 are PRHDT and FYEKMQ (reference sequence). CDR3 DNA sequence: TGTGCCAGCAGCCCTACTAGGGGGAGCTCCTACAATGAGCAGTTCTTC. Translation gives CASSPTRGSSYNEQFF.

This chain joins TRBV30 and TRBJ2-7; possible D gene TRBD2, 6 bases. Germline-derived CDR1 and CDR2 are GTSNPN and SVGIG (reference sequence). The CDR3 totals 14 residues. Between the trimmed V and J ends, which lost 0 bases and 2 bases, there was a span of 11 bases. CDR3 loop: CAWSVSGGTYEQYF. CDR3 bases: TGTGCCTGGAGTGTATCGGGCGGGACCTACGAGCAGTACTTC.

This clonotype was recorded once. The chain uses TRBV19 and TRBJ2-7; D not resolved. Trimming cost V 6 bases and J 7 bases, with 16 bases left between them. The CDR3 contains 13 residues. CDR1 and CDR2 (germline): LNHDA, SQIVND (reference sequence). The DNA of the CDR3 is TGTGCCAGTAGCCAAGGGTCTTTTGGGGAGCAGTACTTC. It translates to CASSQGSFGEQYF.

The rearrangement links TRBV6-2 or TRBV6-3 to TRBJ1-5; 11 bases map to TRBD1. The length of the CDR3 is 15 residues. J lost 6 bases, V lost 6 bases, and 7 bases had no gene match. Germline V gives CDR1 MNHEY, CDR2 SVGEGT. The chain's CDR3 is CASSNPGTGGQPQHF. The CDR3 DNA reads as TGTGCCAGCAGCAACCCCGGGACAGGGGGTCAGCCCCAGCATTTT.

This clonotype was counted only a few times. This chain joins TRBV20-1 and TRBJ1-1, with 8 positions matching TRBD1. Trimming cost V 1 base and J 5 bases; bases outside gene matches: 6. The V gene's germline CDR1 is DFQATT and CDR2 SNEGSKA (reference sequence). This CDR3 region has 14 residues. The CDR3: CSARAQGAGTEAFF. The CDR3, as DNA: TGCAGTGCTAGAGCCCAGGGGGCAGGAACTGAAGCTTTCTTT.

This chain connects TRBV5-1 to TRBJ2-3, with 9 nucleotides matching TRBD2. CDR1 is SGHRS, CDR2 YFSETQ, per germline. V was pared by 6 bases and J by 5 bases, with 13 bases of the junction left unmatched. CDR3 length: 16 amino acids. The CDR3 loop reads CASNYIAGGPLDTQYF. CDR3 nucleotides: TGCGCCAGCAACTATATTGCGGGGGGGCCCCTAGATACGCAGTATTTT.

There are a few counts of this clonotype. The chain couples TRBV20-1 to TRBJ2-1; 12 nucleotides match TRBD2. The CDR3 totals 16 residues. Germline V CDR1 and CDR2: DFQATT, SNEGSKA (reference sequence). Trimming cost V 6 bases and J 0 bases; bases outside gene matches: 6. CDR3 bases: TGCAGTGCCTGTGGACTAGCGGGATCCTCCTACAATGAGCAGTTCTTC. Protein: CSACGLAGSSYNEQFF.

This sequence joins TRBV9 and TRBJ1-2, with TRBD1 identical over 10 bases. Trimming cost V 4 bases and J 3 bases; bases outside gene matches: 3. Per the germline V gene, CDR1 is SGDLS and CDR2 is YYNGEE. The CDR3 spans 14 residues. The chain's CDR3 is CASSPDRGHYGYTF. The CDR3, as DNA: TGTGCCAGCAGCCCTGACAGGGGGCACTATGGCTACACCTTC. Variable domain in full (rest from reference TRBV9 and TRBJ1-2): DSGVTQTPKHLITATGQRVTLRCSPRSGDLSVYWYQQSLDQGLQFLIQYYNGEERAKGNILERFSAQQFPDLHSELNLSSLELGDSALYFCASSPDRGHYGYTFGSGTRLTVV.

The CDR3 here is CASSQDAGQGRSGYTF. The CDR3 bases are TGCGCCAGCAGCCAAGACGCGGGACAGGGGCGTTCAGGCTACACCTTC. V and J are TRBV4-3 and TRBJ1-2; TRBD1 matches at 10 bases. The V and J ends lost 0 bases and 8 bases, in that order; junction bases with no gene match: 9. There are 16 residues in the CDR3. Germline CDR1 is LGHNA and CDR2 is YSLEER.

This clonotype appeared a few times. The V and J genes are TRBV15 and TRBJ1-2, with D uncertain. Germline V gene data show CDR1 as LNHNV and CDR2 as YYDKDF (reference sequence). CDR3 length equals 18 residues. The ends were cut back, 1 base at V and 2 bases at J, with 20 bases in the middle. CDR3 DNA sequence: TGTGCCACCAGCAGAGGCCAGAGTATTAACCTCGTAAACTATGGCTACACCTTC. This translates into CATSRGQSINLVNYGYTF.

The rearrangement uses TRBV5-1 and TRBJ2-3; 9 bases are shared with TRBD2. CDR3 size: 16 residues. Germline loops: CDR1 SGHRS, CDR2 YFSETQ. V lost 7 bases and J lost 5; bases outside the gene matches: 14. The CDR3 loop reads CASGNPLAGTRDTQYF. The CDR3 DNA sequence: TGCGCCAGCGGGAACCCTCTAGCGGGGACCAGAGATACGCAGTATTTT. The full variable domain, rest sourced from reference TRBV5-1 and TRBJ2-3, is KAGVTQTPRYLIKTRGQQVTLSCSPISGHRSVSWYQQTPGQGLQFLFEYFSETQRNKGNFPGRFSGRQFSNSRSEMNVSTLELGDSALYLCASGNPLAGTRDTQYFGPGTRLTVL.

The chain is built from TRBV12-3 or TRBV12-4 and TRBJ1-5; D gene ambiguous. The CDR3 has 15 residues. The V and J ends lost 3 bases and 8 bases respectively, with 17 bases between them. The CDR3 is CASSLDGFRVEPQHF. CDR3 bases: TGTGCCAGCAGTTTGGATGGGTTCCGGGTGGAGCCCCAGCATTTT.

The chain uses TRBV5-1 and TRBJ1-1; 10 bases are shared with TRBD1. The CDR3 covers 17 residues. From germline, CDR1 is SGHRS and CDR2 YFSETQ. The V segment lost 4 bases and the J segment 4 bases; nucleotides outside the gene matches: 13. The CDR3 sequence is CASSPLLGQGKSTEAFF. The DNA for the CDR3 is TGCGCCAGCAGCCCACTTTTGGGACAGGGGAAGTCCACTGAAGCTTTCTTT.

V and J are TRBV6-2 or TRBV6-3 and TRBJ1-2; D is possibly TRBD1 (6 bases). V was trimmed by 8 bases and J by 4 bases, leaving 11 bases between them. The germline V gene has CDR1 MNHEY and CDR2 SVGEGT. The CDR3 has 12 residues. The CDR3 DNA is TGTGCCAGCGCAACAGGGATCTATGGCTACACCTTC. Its translation: CASATGIYGYTF.

This clonotype came up many times. The rearrangement links TRBV4-3 to TRBJ2-1; 7 bases map to TRBD1. The CDR3 loop spans 16 amino acids. The J segment lost 2 bases and the V segment lost 5 bases, leaving 9 bases of the junction unmatched. CDR1 and CDR2 from the germline V gene are LGHNA and YSLEER. The CDR3 loop reads CASSGAPGQTYNEQFF. CDR3 sequence (DNA): TGCGCCAGCAGCGGGGCACCGGGACAGACCTACAATGAGCAGTTCTTC.

This clonotype was picked up a small number of times. The rearrangement uses TRBV20-1 and TRBJ2-1; TRBD2 matches at 10 bases. The CDR3 covers 15 residues. V shed 2 bases and J 6 bases; nucleotides not matched to a gene: 7. Germline-derived CDR1 and CDR2 are DFQATT and SNEGSKA (reference sequence). The CDR3 DNA sequence: TGCAGTGCTAGAACGCGGACTAGCGGAGGCAATGAGCAGTTCTTC. This sequence encodes CSARTRTSGGNEQFF.

This clonotype has more than one count but fewer than ten. V usage is TRBV6-5 and J usage is TRBJ2-7, with a weak D call TRBD1 (6 bases). The V end was cut by 9 bases, the J end by 7 bases, with 13 bases between. Germline V gene lookup returns CDR1 MNHEY and CDR2 SVGAGI. There are 11 residues in the CDR3. CDR3 loop: CASHRDREQYF. CDR3 in DNA: TGTGCCAGTCACAGGGATCGGGAGCAGTACTTC.

This clonotype has ten or more counts. The chain couples TRBV29-1 to TRBJ1-1; D not certain. The V end lost 3 bases, the J end lost 0 bases, and 8 bases lay between the germline ends. Germline CDR1 SQVTM, CDR2 ANQGSEA. The CDR3 length is 13 residues. CDR3 sequence (DNA): TGCAGCGTTGACAGGCGTATGAACACTGAAGCTTTCTTT. Its protein product is CSVDRRMNTEAFF.

This clonotype was seen a handful of times. The rearrangement links TRBV2 to TRBJ1-5; a weak D match, TRBD1 (5 bases). The V and J ends lost 6 bases and 0 bases respectively, with 15 bases between them. In germline, CDR1 is SNHLY, CDR2 FYNNEI. This CDR3 spans 16 amino acids. CDR3 loop: CASRPPGQYSNQPQHF. In DNA form, the CDR3 reads TGTGCCAGCAGGCCCCCGGGGCAATATAGCAATCAGCCCCAGCATTTT.

J is TRBJ2-1 and V is TRBV24-1; the match to TRBD2 covers 15 bases. Germline V CDR1 and CDR2: KGHDR, SFDVKD. After removal of 3 bases from V and 4 bases from J, the junction contained 6 bases not matched to a gene. This CDR3 spans 18 amino acids. The CDR3: CATSDPGTSGRTYNEQFF. The CDR3 DNA follows: TGTGCCACCAGTGATCCCGGGACTAGCGGGAGGACTTACAATGAGCAGTTCTTC.